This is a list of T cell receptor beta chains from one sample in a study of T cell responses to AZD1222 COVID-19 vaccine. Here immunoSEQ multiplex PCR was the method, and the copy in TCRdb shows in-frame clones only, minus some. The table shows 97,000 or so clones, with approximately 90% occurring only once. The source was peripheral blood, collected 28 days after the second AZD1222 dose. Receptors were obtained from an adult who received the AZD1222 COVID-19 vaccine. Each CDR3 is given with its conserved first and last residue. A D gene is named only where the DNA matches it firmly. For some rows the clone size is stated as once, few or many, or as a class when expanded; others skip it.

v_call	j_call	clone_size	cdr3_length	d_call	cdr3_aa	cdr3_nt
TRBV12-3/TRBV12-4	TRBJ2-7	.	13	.	CASGPQTGLEQYF	TGTGCCAGCGGCCCCCAAACAGGGCTCGAGCAGTACTTC
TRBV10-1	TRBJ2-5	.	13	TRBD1	CASSKGQQETQYF	TGCGCCAGCAGTAAGGGACAGCAAGAGACCCAGTACTTC
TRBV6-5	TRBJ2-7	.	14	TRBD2	CASSYGLAGNEQYF	TGTGCCAGCAGTTATGGCCTAGCGGGGAACGAGCAGTACTTC
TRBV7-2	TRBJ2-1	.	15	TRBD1	CASSLTGDTYNEQFF	TGTGCCAGCAGCCTGACAGGGGACACCTACAATGAGCAGTTCTTC
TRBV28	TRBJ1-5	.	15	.	CASTLGGATNQPQHF	TGTGCCAGCACGCTTGGGGGGGCTACCAATCAGCCCCAGCATTTT
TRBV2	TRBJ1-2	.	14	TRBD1	CASRRDRGQDGYTF	TGTGCCAGCAGGAGGGACAGGGGGCAAGATGGCTACACCTTC
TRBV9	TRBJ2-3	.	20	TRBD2	CASSGRTSGSSLRSADTQYF	TGTGCCAGCAGCGGAAGGACTAGCGGGAGTTCCCTACGGTCCGCAGATACGCAGTATTTT
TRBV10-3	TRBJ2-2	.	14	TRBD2	CAIRLAGNTGELFF	TGTGCCATCAGGCTAGCGGGAAACACCGGGGAGCTGTTTTTT
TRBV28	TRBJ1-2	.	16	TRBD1	CASSLGAGTGAHGYTF	TGTGCCAGCAGTTTAGGAGCCGGGACAGGGGCCCATGGCTACACCTTC
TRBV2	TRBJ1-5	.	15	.	CASRRQGHGNQPQHF	TGTGCCAGTCGTCGCCAGGGGCACGGCAATCAGCCCCAGCATTTT
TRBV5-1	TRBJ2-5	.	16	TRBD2	CASRGLAGGPGETQYF	TGCGCCAGCAGAGGACTAGCGGGAGGGCCTGGGGAGACCCAGTACTTC
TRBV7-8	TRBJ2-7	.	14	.	CASSFVGGTYEQYF	TGTGCCAGCAGCTTTGTCGGGGGAACCTACGAGCAGTACTTC
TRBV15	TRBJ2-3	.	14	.	CATSRDGVTDTQYF	TGTGCCACCAGCAGAGATGGGGTCACAGATACGCAGTATTTT
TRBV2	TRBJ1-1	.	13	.	CASRDMLGTEAFF	TGTGCCAGCCGGGACATGCTGGGCACTGAAGCTTTCTTT
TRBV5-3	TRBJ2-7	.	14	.	CARSFIRQYYEQYF	TGTGCCAGAAGCTTTATCAGACAGTACTACGAGCAGTACTTC
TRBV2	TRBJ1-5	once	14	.	CASGVEGVNQPQHF	TGTGCCAGCGGGGTGGAGGGGGTCAATCAGCCCCAGCATTTT
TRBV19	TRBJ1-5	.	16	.	CASDGGAGYSNQPQHF	TGTGCCAGCGACGGAGGGGCGGGATATAGCAATCAGCCCCAGCATTTT
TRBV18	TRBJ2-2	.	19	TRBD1	CASSPGQGRVWENTGELFF	TGTGCCAGCTCACCTGGACAGGGGCGAGTCTGGGAGAACACCGGGGAGCTGTTTTTT
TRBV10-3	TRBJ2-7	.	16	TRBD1	CAISESNAGGALEQYF	TGTGCCATCAGTGAGTCGAACGCAGGGGGCGCCTTGGAGCAGTACTTC
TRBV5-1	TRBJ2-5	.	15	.	CASSLGVGFEETQYF	TGCGCCAGCAGCTTGGGTGTAGGATTCGAAGAGACCCAGTACTTC
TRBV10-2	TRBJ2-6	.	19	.	CASSESTWAANSGANVLTF	TGCGCCAGCAGTGAGTCGACTTGGGCAGCCAACTCTGGGGCCAACGTCCTGACTTTC
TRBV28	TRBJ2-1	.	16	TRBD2	CASIPPGAGGLNEQFF	TGTGCCAGCATCCCTCCGGGGGCGGGAGGGCTTAATGAGCAGTTCTTC
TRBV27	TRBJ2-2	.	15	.	CASSLGTSNTGELFF	TGTGCCAGCAGTCTAGGGACATCGAACACCGGGGAGCTGTTTTTT
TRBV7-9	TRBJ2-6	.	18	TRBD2	CASSLGTSGRAGANVLTF	TGTGCCAGCAGCTTGGGGACTAGCGGGAGGGCCGGGGCCAACGTCCTGACTTTC
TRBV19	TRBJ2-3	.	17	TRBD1	CASKSESGQGPFGTQYF	TGTGCCAGTAAATCAGAGTCAGGACAGGGTCCTTTCGGTACGCAGTATTTT
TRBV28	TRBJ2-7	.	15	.	CASTRTPMSSYEQYF	TGTGCCAGCACACGGACACCCATGAGCTCCTACGAGCAGTACTTC
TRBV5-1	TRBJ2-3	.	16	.	CASTLPAGGRGDTQYF	TGCGCCAGCACCCTTCCCGCCGGAGGGCGGGGAGATACGCAGTATTTT
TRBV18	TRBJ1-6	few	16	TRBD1	CASSPWDRGPQSPLHF	TGTGCCAGCTCACCCTGGGACAGGGGGCCGCAATCACCCCTCCACTTT
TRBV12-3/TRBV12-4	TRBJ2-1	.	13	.	CASNFGLYNEQFF	TGTGCCAGCAACTTCGGACTTTACAATGAGCAGTTCTTC
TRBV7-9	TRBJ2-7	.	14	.	CASSFGQGKYEQYF	TGTGCCAGCAGCTTTGGGCAGGGAAAGTACGAGCAGTACTTC
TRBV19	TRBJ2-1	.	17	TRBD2	CASSMYLAGGQYNEQFF	TGTGCCAGTAGTATGTACCTAGCGGGAGGACAATACAATGAGCAGTTCTTC
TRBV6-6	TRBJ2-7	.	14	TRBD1	CASRGGQGVSEQYF	TGTGCCAGCAGAGGGGGACAGGGGGTGAGCGAGCAGTACTTC
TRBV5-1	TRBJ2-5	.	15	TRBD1	CASSFDFRGRETQYF	TGCGCCAGCAGCTTTGATTTCAGGGGGCGAGAGACCCAGTACTTC
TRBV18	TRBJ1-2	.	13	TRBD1	CASSQLTGDGYTF	TGTGCCAGCTCTCAATTGACAGGGGACGGCTACACCTTC
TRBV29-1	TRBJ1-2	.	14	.	CSVETFDGRNGYTF	TGCAGCGTTGAAACCTTTGACGGGCGGAATGGCTACACCTTC
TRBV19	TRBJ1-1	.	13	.	CASSGGRGTEAFF	TGTGCCAGTAGTGGGGGCAGAGGCACTGAAGCTTTCTTT
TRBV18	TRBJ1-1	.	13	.	CASSHKANTEAFF	TGTGCCAGCTCACACAAGGCGAACACTGAAGCTTTCTTT
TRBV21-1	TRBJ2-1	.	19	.	CASSIPTGLAGKFDNEQFF	TGTGCCAGCAGCATCCCTACGGGACTAGCGGGAAAGTTCGACAATGAGCAGTTCTTC
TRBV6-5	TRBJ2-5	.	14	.	CASSATWLQETQYF	TGTGCCAGCAGCGCTACGTGGCTCCAAGAGACCCAGTACTTC
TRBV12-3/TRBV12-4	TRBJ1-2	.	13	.	CASRGNGGYGYTF	TGTGCCAGCCGGGGCAACGGTGGCTATGGCTACACCTTC